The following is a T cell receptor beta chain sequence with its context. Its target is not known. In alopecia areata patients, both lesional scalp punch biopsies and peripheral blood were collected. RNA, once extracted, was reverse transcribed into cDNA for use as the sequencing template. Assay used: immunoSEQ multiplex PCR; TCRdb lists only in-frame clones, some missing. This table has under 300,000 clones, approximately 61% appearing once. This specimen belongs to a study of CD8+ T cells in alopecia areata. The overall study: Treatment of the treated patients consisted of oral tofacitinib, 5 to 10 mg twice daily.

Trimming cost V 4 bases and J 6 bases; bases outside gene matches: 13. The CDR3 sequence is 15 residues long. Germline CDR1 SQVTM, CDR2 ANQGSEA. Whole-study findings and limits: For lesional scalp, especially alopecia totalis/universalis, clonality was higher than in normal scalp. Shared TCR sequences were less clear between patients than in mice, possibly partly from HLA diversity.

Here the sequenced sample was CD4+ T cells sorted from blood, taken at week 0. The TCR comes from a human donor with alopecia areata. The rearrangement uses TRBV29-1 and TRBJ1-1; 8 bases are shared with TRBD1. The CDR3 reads CSVVRLRDRPSEAFF. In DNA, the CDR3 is TGCAGCGTTGTACGTTTGAGGGACAGGCCTTCTGAAGCTTTCTTT.